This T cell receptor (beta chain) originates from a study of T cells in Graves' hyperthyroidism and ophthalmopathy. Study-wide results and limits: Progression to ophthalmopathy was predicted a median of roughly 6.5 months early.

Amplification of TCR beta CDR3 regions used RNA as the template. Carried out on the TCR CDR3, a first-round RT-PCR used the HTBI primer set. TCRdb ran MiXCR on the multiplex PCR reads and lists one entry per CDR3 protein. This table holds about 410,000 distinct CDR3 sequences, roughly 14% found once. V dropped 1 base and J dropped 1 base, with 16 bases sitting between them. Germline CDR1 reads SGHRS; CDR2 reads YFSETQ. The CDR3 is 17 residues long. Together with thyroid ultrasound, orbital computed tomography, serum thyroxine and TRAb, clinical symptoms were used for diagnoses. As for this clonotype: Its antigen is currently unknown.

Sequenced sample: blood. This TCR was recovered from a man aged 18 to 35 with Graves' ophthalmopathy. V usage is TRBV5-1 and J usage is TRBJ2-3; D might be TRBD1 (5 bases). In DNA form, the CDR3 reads TGCGCCAGCAGCTTGAGGCAGGGTGATGGGGGCACAGATACGCAGTATTTT. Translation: CASSLRQGDGGTDTQYF.